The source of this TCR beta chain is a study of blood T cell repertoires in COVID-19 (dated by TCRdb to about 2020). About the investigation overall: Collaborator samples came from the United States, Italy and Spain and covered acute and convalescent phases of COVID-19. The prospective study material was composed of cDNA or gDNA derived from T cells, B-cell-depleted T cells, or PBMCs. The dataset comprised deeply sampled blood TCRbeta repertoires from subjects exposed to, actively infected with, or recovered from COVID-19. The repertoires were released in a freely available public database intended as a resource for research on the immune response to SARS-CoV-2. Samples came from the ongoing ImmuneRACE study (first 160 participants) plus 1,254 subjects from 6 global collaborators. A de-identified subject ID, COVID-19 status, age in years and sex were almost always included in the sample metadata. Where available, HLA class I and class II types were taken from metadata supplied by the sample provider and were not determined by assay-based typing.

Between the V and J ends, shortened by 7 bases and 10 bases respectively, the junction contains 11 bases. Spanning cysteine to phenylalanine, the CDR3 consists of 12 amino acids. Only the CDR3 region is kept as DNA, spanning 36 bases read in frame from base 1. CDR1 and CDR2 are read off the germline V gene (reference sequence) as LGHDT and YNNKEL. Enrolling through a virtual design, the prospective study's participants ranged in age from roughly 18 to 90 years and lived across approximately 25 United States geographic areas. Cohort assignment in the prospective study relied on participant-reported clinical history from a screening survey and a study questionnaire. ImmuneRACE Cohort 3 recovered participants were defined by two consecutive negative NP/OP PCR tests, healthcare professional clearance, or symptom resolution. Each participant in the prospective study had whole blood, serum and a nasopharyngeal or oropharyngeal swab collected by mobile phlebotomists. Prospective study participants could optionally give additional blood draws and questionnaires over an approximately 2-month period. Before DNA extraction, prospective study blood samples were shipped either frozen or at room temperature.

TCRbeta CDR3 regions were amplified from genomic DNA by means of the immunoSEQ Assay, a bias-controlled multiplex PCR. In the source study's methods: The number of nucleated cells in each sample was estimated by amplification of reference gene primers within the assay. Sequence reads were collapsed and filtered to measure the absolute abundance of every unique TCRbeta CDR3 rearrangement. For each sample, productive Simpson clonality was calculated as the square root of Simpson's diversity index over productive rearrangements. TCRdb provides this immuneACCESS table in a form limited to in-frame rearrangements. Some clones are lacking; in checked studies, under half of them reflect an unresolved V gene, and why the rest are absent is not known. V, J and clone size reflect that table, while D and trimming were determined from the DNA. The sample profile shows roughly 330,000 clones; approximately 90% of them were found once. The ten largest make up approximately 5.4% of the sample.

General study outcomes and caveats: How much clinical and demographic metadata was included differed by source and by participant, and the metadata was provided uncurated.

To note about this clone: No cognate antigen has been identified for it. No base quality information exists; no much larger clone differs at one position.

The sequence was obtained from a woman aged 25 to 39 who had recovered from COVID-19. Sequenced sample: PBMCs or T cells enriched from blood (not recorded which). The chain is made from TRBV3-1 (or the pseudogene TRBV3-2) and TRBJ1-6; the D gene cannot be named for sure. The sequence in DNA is TGTGCCAGCAAGAGCGCCGGGTCACCCCTCCACTTT. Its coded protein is CASKSAGSPLHF.